This TCR beta chain was retrieved from a study of T cells in Graves' hyperthyroidism and ophthalmopathy. Study context: At initial diagnosis, before any treatment had begun, peripheral blood was obtained.

From germline, CDR1 is LNHDA and CDR2 SQIVND (reference sequence). The CDR3 is made up of 14 amino acids. V was shortened by 5 bases and J by 3 bases, with 12 bases between the two germline ends. TCR beta CDR3 regions were amplified from RNA. The study used the HTBI primer set for a first-round RT-PCR of the TCR CDR3. MiXCR, run by TCRdb on the multiplex PCR reads, gives a single entry per CDR3 protein. The sample carries more than 50,000 distinct CDR3 sequences, roughly 50% recorded once. This clonotype appeared many times. The V call is TRBV19, the J call TRBJ2-3; no firm D call. The sequenced sample consisted of blood. The source is a woman between 25 and 40 years old with Graves' ophthalmopathy. CDR3 protein: CASSPVPRTDTQYF. The CDR3 DNA follows: TGTGCCAGTAGTCCTGTCCCTAGAACAGATACGCAGTATTTT.